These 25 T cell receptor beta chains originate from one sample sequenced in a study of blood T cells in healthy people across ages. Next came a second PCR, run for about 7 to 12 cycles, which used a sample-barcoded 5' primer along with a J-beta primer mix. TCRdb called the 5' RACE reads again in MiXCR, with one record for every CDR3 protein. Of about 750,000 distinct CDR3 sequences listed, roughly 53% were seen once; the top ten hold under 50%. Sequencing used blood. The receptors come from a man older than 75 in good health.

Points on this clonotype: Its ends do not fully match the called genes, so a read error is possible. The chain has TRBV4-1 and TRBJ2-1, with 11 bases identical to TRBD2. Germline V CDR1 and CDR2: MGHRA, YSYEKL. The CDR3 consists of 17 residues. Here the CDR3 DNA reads TGCGCTAGCAGCCAAGAACCACTAGCGGGAGTATCCAATGAGCAGTTCTTC. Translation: CASSQEPLAGVSNEQFF.

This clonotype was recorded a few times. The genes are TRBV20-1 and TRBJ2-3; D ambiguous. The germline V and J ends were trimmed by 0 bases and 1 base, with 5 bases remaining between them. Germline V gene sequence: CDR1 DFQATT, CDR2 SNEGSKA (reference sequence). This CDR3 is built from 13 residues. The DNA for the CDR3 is TGCAGTGCTAGAGATCCGGGCACAGATACGCAGTATTTT. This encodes CSARDPGTDTQYF.

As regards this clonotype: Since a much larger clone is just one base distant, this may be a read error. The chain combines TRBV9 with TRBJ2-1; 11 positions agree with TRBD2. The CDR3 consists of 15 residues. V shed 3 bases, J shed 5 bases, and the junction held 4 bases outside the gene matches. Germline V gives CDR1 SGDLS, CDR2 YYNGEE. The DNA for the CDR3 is TGTGCCAGCAGCGCCGGGACTAGCGGAGACAATGAGCAGTTCTTC. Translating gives CASSAGTSGDNEQFF.

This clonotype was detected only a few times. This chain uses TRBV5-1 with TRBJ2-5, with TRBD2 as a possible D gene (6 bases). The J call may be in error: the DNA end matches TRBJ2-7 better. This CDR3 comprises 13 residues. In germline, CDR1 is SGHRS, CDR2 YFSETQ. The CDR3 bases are TGCGCCAGCAGCTTTGGCAGGGAGGACGAGCAGTACTTC. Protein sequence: CASSFGREDEQYF.

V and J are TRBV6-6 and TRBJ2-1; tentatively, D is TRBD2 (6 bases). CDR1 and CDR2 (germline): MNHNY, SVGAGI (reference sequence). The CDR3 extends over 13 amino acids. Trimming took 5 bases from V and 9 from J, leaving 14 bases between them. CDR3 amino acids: CASSPIAEGEQFF. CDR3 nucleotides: TGTGCCAGCAGTCCAATAGCGGAGGGTGAGCAGTTCTTC.

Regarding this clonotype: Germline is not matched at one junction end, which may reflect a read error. CDR3 amino acids: CASSLEGTSGTGEQFF. Written as DNA, the CDR3 is TGTGCCAGCAGCTTGGAGGGGACTAGCGGGACGGGTGAGCAGTTCTTC. The chain joins TRBV5-1 to TRBJ2-1, with TRBD2 identical over 13 bases. From germline, CDR1 is SGHRS and CDR2 YFSETQ. The CDR3 loop spans 16 amino acids.

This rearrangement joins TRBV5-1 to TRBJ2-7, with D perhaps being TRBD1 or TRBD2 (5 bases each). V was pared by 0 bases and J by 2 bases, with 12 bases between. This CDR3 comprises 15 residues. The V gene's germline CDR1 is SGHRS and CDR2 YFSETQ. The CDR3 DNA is TGCGCCAGCAGCTTGGGAGGGGAGCCCACCTACGAGCAGTACTTC. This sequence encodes CASSLGGEPTYEQYF.

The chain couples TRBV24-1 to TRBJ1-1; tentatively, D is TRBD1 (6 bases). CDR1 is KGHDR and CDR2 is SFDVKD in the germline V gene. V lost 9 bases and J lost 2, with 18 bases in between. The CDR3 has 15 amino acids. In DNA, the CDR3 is TGTGCCACCCGGGACTCCAGGGGCTCAAACACTGAAGCTTTCTTT. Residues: CATRDSRGSNTEAFF.

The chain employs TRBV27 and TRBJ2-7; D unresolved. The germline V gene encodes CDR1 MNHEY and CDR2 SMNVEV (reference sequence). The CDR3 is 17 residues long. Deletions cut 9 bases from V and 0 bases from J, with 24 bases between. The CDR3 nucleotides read TGTGCCAGGCCCCCATCTCGCAAGAGTTCCACCTCCTACGAGCAGTACTTC. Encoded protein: CARPPSRKSSTSYEQYF.

CDR3 bases: TGTGCCACCAGTGATCCGACCGGCGCGAATTCCTATGGCTACACCTTC. Its protein is CATSDPTGANSYGYTF. This chain connects TRBV24-1 to TRBJ1-2; D gene ambiguous. Trimming pared 3 bases from V and 4 bases from J, leaving 17 bases between. Germline CDR1 is KGHDR and CDR2 is SFDVKD. This CDR3 has 16 amino acids.

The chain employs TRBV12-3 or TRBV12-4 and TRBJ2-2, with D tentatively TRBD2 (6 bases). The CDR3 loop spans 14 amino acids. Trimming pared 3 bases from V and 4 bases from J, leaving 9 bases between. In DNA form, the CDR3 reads TGTGCCAGCAGTTTGGGGGGAGGCACCGGGGAGCTGTTTTTT. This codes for CASSLGGGTGELFF.

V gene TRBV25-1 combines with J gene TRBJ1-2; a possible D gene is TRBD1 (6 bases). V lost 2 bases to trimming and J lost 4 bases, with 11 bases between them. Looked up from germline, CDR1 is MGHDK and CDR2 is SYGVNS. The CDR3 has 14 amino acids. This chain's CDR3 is CASSEPGTLYGYTF. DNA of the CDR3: TGTGCCAGCAGTGAACCCGGGACACTCTATGGCTACACCTTC.

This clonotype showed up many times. CDR3 protein: CASSYRRSYEQYF. CDR3 nucleotide sequence: TGTGCCAGCAGCTACAGGCGTTCCTACGAGCAGTACTTC. The rearrangement links TRBV25-1 to TRBJ2-7, with a weak D call TRBD1 (5 bases). V shed 6 bases and J shed 1 base, with 10 bases lying between them. Germline V gene data show CDR1 as MGHDK and CDR2 as SYGVNS. The CDR3 spans 13 residues.

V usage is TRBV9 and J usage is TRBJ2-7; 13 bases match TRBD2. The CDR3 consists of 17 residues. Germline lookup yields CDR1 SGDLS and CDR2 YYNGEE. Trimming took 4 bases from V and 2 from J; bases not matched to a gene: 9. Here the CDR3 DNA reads TGTGCCAGCAGCCGCGCGACTAGCGGGAGGACGCCCTACGAGCAGTACTTC. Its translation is CASSRATSGRTPYEQYF.

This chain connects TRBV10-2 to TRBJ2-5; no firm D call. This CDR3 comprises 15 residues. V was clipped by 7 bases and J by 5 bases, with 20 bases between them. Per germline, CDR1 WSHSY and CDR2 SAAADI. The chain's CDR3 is CASTLAPSVVETQYF. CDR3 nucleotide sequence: TGCGCCAGCACGCTCGCGCCCTCAGTCGTGGAGACCCAGTACTTC.

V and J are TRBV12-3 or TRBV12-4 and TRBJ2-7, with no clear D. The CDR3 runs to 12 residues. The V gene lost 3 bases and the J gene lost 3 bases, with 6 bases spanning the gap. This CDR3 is CASSFIIYEQYF. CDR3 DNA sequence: TGTGCCAGCAGTTTTATTATCTACGAGCAGTACTTC.

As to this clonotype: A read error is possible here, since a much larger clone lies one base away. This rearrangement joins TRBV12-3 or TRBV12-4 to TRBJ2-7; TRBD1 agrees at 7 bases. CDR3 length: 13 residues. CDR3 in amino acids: CASRLGGQSEQYF. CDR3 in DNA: TGTGCCAGCAGGTTAGGGGGCCAGAGCGAGCAGTACTTC.

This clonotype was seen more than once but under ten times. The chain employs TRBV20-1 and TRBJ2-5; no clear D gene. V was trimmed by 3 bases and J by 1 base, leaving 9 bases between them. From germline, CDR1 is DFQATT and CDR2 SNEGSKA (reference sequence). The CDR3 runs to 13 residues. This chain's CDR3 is CSARSGPQETQYF. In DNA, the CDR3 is TGCAGTGCTAGGTCAGGACCCCAAGAGACCCAGTACTTC.

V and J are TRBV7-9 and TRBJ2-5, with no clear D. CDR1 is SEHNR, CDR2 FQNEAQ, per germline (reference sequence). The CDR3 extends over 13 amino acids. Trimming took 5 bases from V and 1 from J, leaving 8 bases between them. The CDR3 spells CASSVQIQETQYF. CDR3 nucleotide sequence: TGTGCCAGCAGCGTCCAGATCCAAGAGACCCAGTACTTC. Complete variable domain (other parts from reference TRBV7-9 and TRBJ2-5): DTGVSQNPRHKITKRGQNVTFRCDPISEHNRLYWYRQTLGQGPEFLTYFQNEAQLEKSRLLSDRFSAERPKGSFSTLEIQRTEQGDSAMYLCASSVQIQETQYFGPGTRLLVL.

For the CDR3, the DNA is TGTGCCACCAGTGATGCAGAGAGGACCTACAATGAGCAGTTCTTC. This encodes CATSDAERTYNEQFF. The chain couples TRBV24-1 to TRBJ2-1; no definite D call. Trimming stripped 3 bases from V and 2 bases from J, with 10 bases between. Germline V lookup: CDR1 KGHDR, CDR2 SFDVKD. There are 15 residues in the CDR3.

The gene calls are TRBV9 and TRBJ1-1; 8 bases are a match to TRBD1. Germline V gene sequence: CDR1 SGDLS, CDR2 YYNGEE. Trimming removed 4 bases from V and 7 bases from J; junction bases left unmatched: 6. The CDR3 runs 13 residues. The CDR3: CASSFRTGSEAFF. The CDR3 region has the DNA TGTGCCAGCAGCTTTCGGACAGGGAGTGAAGCTTTCTTT. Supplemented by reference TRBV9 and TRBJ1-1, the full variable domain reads DSGVTQTPKHLITATGQRVTLRCSPRSGDLSVYWYQQSLDQGLQFLIQYYNGEERAKGNILERFSAQQFPDLHSELNLSSLELGDSALYFCASSFRTGSEAFFGQGTRLTVV.

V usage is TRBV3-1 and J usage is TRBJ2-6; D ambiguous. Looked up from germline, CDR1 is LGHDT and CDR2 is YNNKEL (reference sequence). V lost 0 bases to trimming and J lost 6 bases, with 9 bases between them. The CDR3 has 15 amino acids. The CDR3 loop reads CASSQDARSANVLTF. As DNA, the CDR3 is TGTGCCAGCAGCCAAGATGCCCGTTCGGCCAACGTCCTGACTTTC.

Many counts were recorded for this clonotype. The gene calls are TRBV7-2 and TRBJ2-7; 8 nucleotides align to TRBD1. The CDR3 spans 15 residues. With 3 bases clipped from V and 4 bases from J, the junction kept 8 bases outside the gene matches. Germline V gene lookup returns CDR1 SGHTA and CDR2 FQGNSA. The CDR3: CASSLGQGALYEQYF. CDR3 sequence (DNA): TGTGCCAGCAGCTTGGGGCAGGGGGCCTTATACGAGCAGTACTTC.

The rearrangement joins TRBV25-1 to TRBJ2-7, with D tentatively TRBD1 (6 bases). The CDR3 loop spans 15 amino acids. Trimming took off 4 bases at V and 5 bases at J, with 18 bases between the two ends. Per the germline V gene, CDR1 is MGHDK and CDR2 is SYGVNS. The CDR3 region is CASSGIGGGWDEQYF. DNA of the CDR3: TGTGCCAGCAGTGGAATTGGGGGCGGTTGGGACGAGCAGTACTTC.

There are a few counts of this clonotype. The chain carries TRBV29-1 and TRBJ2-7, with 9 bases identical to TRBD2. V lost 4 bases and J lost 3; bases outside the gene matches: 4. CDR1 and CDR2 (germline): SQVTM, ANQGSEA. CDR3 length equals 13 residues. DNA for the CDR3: TGCAGCGTTGTGCGCGGGAGGGACTACGAGCAGTACTTC. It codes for CSVVRGRDYEQYF.